Presented here are 21 T cell receptor beta chains from one specimen sequenced in a study of blood T cell repertoires in COVID-19. Produced via immunoSEQ multiplex PCR; TCRdb's table is partial and in-frame only. In the table there are 100,000 to 120,000 clones, more than 75% of which are singletons. The sample was peripheral blood. Receptors originate from a woman aged 45-60 years with acute or convalescent COVID-19.

The rearrangement joins TRBV7-7 to TRBJ2-7; possibly TRBD2 for D (5 bases). With 4 bases removed from V and 3 bases from J, the gap between germline ends came to 10 bases. CDR3 length: 13 amino acids. CDR1 is SSHAT, CDR2 FNYEAQ, per germline (reference sequence). The CDR3 sequence is CASSSRTGYEQYF. The CDR3 DNA reads TGTGCCAGCAGCTCGCGGACTGGCTACGAGCAGTACTTC.

V gene TRBV7-6 combines with J gene TRBJ2-7, with 7 nucleotides matching TRBD1. The V and J ends lost 0 bases and 7 bases, in that order; junction bases with no gene match: 6. CDR1 and CDR2 from the germline V gene are SGHVS and FNYEAQ. CDR3 length: 14 residues. CDR3 in DNA: TGTGCCAGCAGCTTAGCGGGACAGATCGAGGAGCAGTACTTC. Translated: CASSLAGQIEEQYF.

The CDR3 DNA reads TGTGCCAGCAGCGATCAGCCCCTTATGGGGACTAGCGGACTAAATGAGCAGTTCTTC. It yields the protein CASSDQPLMGTSGLNEQFF. The rearrangement joins TRBV7-2 to TRBJ2-1; 11 bases are shared with TRBD2. This CDR3 is 19 amino acids long. Losses at the gene ends were 5 bases for V and 7 bases for J; bases not matched to a gene: 19. Germline assignment: CDR1 SGHTA and CDR2 FQGNSA.

The CDR3 protein is CASSPAGTAGYTF. In DNA form, the CDR3 reads TGCGCCAGCAGCCCCGCGGGGACAGCTGGCTACACCTTC. The rearrangement links TRBV5-1 to TRBJ1-2; TRBD1 agrees at 7 bases. The CDR3 runs to 13 residues. The trim removed 4 bases at V and 7 bases at J, leaving 7 bases unmatched. Germline CDR1 reads SGHRS; CDR2 reads YFSETQ.

The V and J genes are TRBV19 and TRBJ2-1; unclear D gene. Germline CDR1 reads LNHDA; CDR2 reads SQIVND (reference sequence). V lost 1 base, J lost 10 bases, and 11 bases lay in between. This CDR3 has 13 amino acids. Here the CDR3 DNA reads TGTGCCAGTAGTATAGGATCAGCAGCGGAGCAGTTCTTC. It translates to CASSIGSAAEQFF. Based on the CDR3 plus reference TRBV19 and TRBJ2-1, the full variable domain is DGGITQSPKYLFRKEGQNVTLSCEQNLNHDAMYWYRQDPGQGLRLIYYSQIVNDFQKGDIAEGYSVSREKKESFPLTVTSAQKNPTAFYLCASSIGSAAEQFFGPGTRLTVL.

The rearrangement links TRBV3-1 (or the pseudogene TRBV3-2) to TRBJ2-1; TRBD2 might be the D (5 bases). This CDR3 comprises 13 residues. Germline-derived CDR1 and CDR2 are LGHDT and YNNKEL (reference sequence). Trimming left V 1 base short and J 12 bases short, with 13 bases between. CDR3 coding DNA: TGTGCCAGCAGCCAAGTAATGGGAGCTGCGCAGTTCTTC. This gives the protein CASSQVMGAAQFF.

V usage is TRBV19 and J usage is TRBJ2-5, with a possible D match to TRBD1 (6 bases). CDR1 is LNHDA and CDR2 is SQIVND in the germline V gene (reference sequence). The CDR3 runs 13 residues. The ends were cut back, 8 bases at V and 5 bases at J, with 15 bases in the middle. CDR3 region: CASSEGGRETQYF. In DNA, the CDR3 is TGTGCCAGTTCAGAAGGGGGTCGGGAGACCCAGTACTTC. Complete variable domain (other parts from reference TRBV19 and TRBJ2-5): DGGITQSPKYLFRKEGQNVTLSCEQNLNHDAMYWYRQDPGQGLRLIYYSQIVNDFQKGDIAEGYSVSREKKESFPLTVTSAQKNPTAFYLCASSEGGRETQYFGPGTRLLVL.

This clone was seen a single time. DNA for the CDR3: TGTGCCAGCAGTTGGAGCAGGGCCTACGAGCAGTACTTC. As protein: CASSWSRAYEQYF. The chain uses TRBV27 and TRBJ2-7; D might be TRBD1 (5 bases). V gave up 4 bases and J gave up 2 bases, with 9 bases separating them. This CDR3 is built from 13 residues. Per the germline V gene, CDR1 is MNHEY and CDR2 is SMNVEV (reference sequence).

The chain is built from TRBV2 and TRBJ2-5; the match to TRBD1 covers 7 bases. V lost 7 bases and J lost 7; bases outside the gene matches: 12. CDR1 is SNHLY and CDR2 is FYNNEI in the germline V gene. The CDR3 contains 14 residues. CDR3 bases: TGTGCCAGCAACACAGGGACAGCAAGAGGGACCCAGTACTTC. It yields the protein CASNTGTARGTQYF. The full variable domain, with the rest looked up from reference TRBV2 and TRBJ2-5, is EPEVTQTPSHQVTQMGQEVILRCVPISNHLYFYWYRQILGQKVEFLVSFYNNEISEKSEIFDDQFSVERPDGSNFTLKIRSTKLEDSAMYFCASNTGTARGTQYFGPGTRLLVL.

This chain uses TRBV11-2 with TRBJ2-7; a possible D gene is TRBD1 (6 bases). Per the germline V gene, CDR1 is SGHAT and CDR2 is FQNNGV. V lost 1 base and J lost 2, with 9 bases in between. The CDR3 consists of 14 residues. The CDR3 DNA sequence: TGTGCCAGCAGCTTAGTAGGGGGAGCCTACGAGCAGTACTTC. It yields the protein CASSLVGGAYEQYF.

V gene TRBV7-9 combines with J gene TRBJ2-3, with TRBD2 identical over 10 bases. V lost 7 bases, J lost 6 bases, and 10 bases stayed unmatched. Germline CDR1 SEHNR, CDR2 FQNEAQ (reference sequence). This CDR3 contains 15 residues. The CDR3 protein is CASTEPGLAADTQYF. The DNA of the CDR3 is TGTGCCAGCACCGAGCCAGGACTAGCGGCGGATACGCAGTATTTT.

This chain joins TRBV27 and TRBJ2-7; weak D call: TRBD2 (6 bases). Germline values: CDR1 MNHEY, CDR2 SMNVEV (reference sequence). Trimming took 5 bases from V and 6 from J, leaving 17 bases between them. The CDR3 loop spans 14 amino acids. CDR3 in DNA: TGTGCCAGCAGTGGAGGGCTCCGGCCCCTCGAGCAGTACTTC. This sequence encodes CASSGGLRPLEQYF.

This chain links TRBV12-3 or TRBV12-4 with TRBJ2-2, with no clear D. V lost 1 base and J lost 8, with 8 bases in between. The CDR3 is made up of 13 amino acids. Here the CDR3 DNA reads TGTGCCAGCAGTTTAGTCCGCGGTGGGGAGCTGTTTTTT. It codes for CASSLVRGGELFF.

The gene calls are TRBV5-1 and TRBJ2-1, with 8 bases that match TRBD1. V shed 4 bases, J shed 0 bases, and the junction held 3 bases outside the gene matches. The CDR3 extends over 15 amino acids. CDR1 and CDR2 (germline): SGHRS, YFSETQ. The CDR3 region is CASSGGQDSYNEQFF. DNA for the CDR3: TGCGCCAGCAGCGGGGGACAGGACTCCTACAATGAGCAGTTCTTC.

The rearrangement uses TRBV3-1 (or the pseudogene TRBV3-2) and TRBJ2-3, with 13 bases aligning to TRBD2. CDR3 length: 16 amino acids. V gave up 5 bases and J gave up 5 bases; unmatched junction bases: 7. Per the germline V gene, CDR1 is LGHDT and CDR2 is YNNKEL (reference sequence). The CDR3 region is CASSYGTSGIQDTQYF. In DNA, the CDR3 is TGTGCCAGCAGCTATGGGACTAGCGGGATCCAAGATACGCAGTATTTT.

This chain connects TRBV11-3 to TRBJ2-3; 7 bases agree with TRBD1. The V gene's germline CDR1 is SGHNT and CDR2 YENEEA. Trimming removed 3 bases from V and 2 bases from J; junction bases left unmatched: 8. This CDR3 is built from 16 residues. The CDR3 DNA reads TGTGCCAGCAGCTTTGGGGAGACAGGGTCCACAGATACGCAGTATTTT. Protein: CASSFGETGSTDTQYF.

V and J are TRBV2 and TRBJ1-1, with D possibly matching TRBD1 (6 bases). This CDR3 comprises 14 residues. Germline V gene data show CDR1 as SNHLY and CDR2 as FYNNEI. Between the trimmed V and J ends, which lost 2 bases and 1 base, there was a span of 8 bases. CDR3 nucleotide sequence: TGTGCCAGCAGTGAAAGGGGGAGGAACACTGAAGCTTTCTTT. Translating it yields CASSERGRNTEAFF.

The rearrangement links TRBV28 to TRBJ1-3; the D gene is possibly TRBD1 (5 bases). This CDR3 spans 13 amino acids. V lost 7 bases and J lost 6, with 13 bases in between. The germline gives CDR1 MDHEN, CDR2 SYDVKM. CDR3 bases: TGTGCCAGCACCCTTGGGGGGGAAAACACCATATATTTT. It translates to CASTLGGENTIYF.

This chain links TRBV6-6 with TRBJ1-4; 7 bases match TRBD1. This CDR3 is built from 16 residues. Germline CDR1 is MNHNY and CDR2 is SVGAGI (reference sequence). Trimming at V came to 2 bases and at J to 7 bases, leaving 10 bases not matched to a gene. The CDR3 DNA sequence: TGTGCCAGCAGTTACCAATATAAGGGGGCAGGTGAAAAACTGTTTTTT. Its protein product is CASSYQYKGAGEKLFF.

V and J are TRBV5-8 and TRBJ2-1; TRBD2 might be the D (5 bases). CDR1 is SGHTS and CDR2 is YDEGEE in the germline V gene. The CDR3 sequence is 15 residues long. Trimming took 2 bases from V and 5 from J, leaving 14 bases between them. The CDR3 here is CASSFRSPRDNEQFF. The DNA of the CDR3 is TGTGCCAGCAGCTTTAGAAGTCCGAGGGACAATGAGCAGTTCTTC.

The chain recombines TRBV7-2 with TRBJ2-5; perhaps TRBD1 as D (5 bases). This CDR3 has 14 residues. Germline V gene sequence: CDR1 SGHTA, CDR2 FQGNSA. V was trimmed by 5 bases and J by 4 bases, leaving 14 bases between them. CDR3 in DNA: TGTGCCAGCAGCCTCGCAGGGCTGGGAGAGACCCAGTACTTC. Translating gives CASSLAGLGETQYF.